This T cell receptor beta chain was profiled in a study of T-cell reconstitution after alpha-beta-depleted transplantation in children. A TCRbeta library incorporating unique molecular identifiers was prepared. Each CDR3 protein is one row after TCRdb ran MiXCR on the PCR reads. The table includes roughly 300,000 distinct CDR3 sequences, 10% detected once. Sequencing was performed on PBMCs from the stem cell graft donor, taken from the stem cell graft. This receptor was obtained from a human donor who donated a stem cell graft to a child with acute lymphoblastic leukemia.

The CDR3 reads CASSQDQTSGIEQFF. In nucleotides, the CDR3 is TGTGCCAGCAGCCAAGATCAGACTAGCGGAATTGAGCAGTTCTTC. The chain employs TRBV3-1 and TRBJ2-1; TRBD2 matches at 9 bases. Trimming took 0 bases from V and 9 from J; bases not matched to a gene: 6. CDR1 LGHDT and CDR2 YNNKEL come from the germline V gene (reference sequence). The CDR3 sequence is 15 residues long.